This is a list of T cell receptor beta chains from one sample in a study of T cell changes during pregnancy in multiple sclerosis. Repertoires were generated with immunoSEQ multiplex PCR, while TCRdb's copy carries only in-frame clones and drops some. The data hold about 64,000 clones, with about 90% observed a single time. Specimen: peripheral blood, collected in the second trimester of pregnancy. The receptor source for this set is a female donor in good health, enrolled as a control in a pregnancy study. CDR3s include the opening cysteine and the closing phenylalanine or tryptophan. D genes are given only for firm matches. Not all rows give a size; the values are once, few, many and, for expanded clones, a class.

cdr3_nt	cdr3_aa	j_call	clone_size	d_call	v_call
TGTGCCAGCAGTTACGCAGGGGGTGATCAAGGCTACACCTTC	CASSYAGGDQGYTF	TRBJ1-2	.	TRBD1	TRBV6-5
TGTGCCACCACCGGGACTAGCGGGAGCTCCGGGGAGCTGTTTTTT	CATTGTSGSSGELFF	TRBJ2-2	once	TRBD2	TRBV10-3
TGTGCCAGCAGCCAAAGGATGGTAGCCGGAGAGACCCAGTACTTC	CASSQRMVAGETQYF	TRBJ2-5	few	.	TRBV14
TGTGCCATCAGTAGACAGGGCAGCTCTGGAAACACCATATATTTT	CAISRQGSSGNTIYF	TRBJ1-3	.	TRBD1	TRBV10-3
TGTGCCAGCAGTTTAGGACAGGGGGGCTATGGCTACACCTTC	CASSLGQGGYGYTF	TRBJ1-2	.	TRBD1	TRBV28
TGTGCCAGCAGTGAGCTAGCGGGAGGCAAAGAGACCCAGTACTTC	CASSELAGGKETQYF	TRBJ2-5	.	TRBD2	TRBV6-1
TGTGCCAGCAGCTTAGAGAGTGGGCTAGCGGGACGAGATACGCAGTATTTT	CASSLESGLAGRDTQYF	TRBJ2-3	.	TRBD2	TRBV7-8
TGTGCCTGGAGTGTACCAGAGGGCACAGATACGCAGTATTTT	CAWSVPEGTDTQYF	TRBJ2-3	.	.	TRBV30
TGTGCCAGCATCCGTGGACAGGACCCAGCTAACTATGGCTACACCTTC	CASIRGQDPANYGYTF	TRBJ1-2	.	TRBD1	TRBV5-4
TGTGCCAGCAGCCTCGTGGGGCATCAGCCCCAGCATTTT	CASSLVGHQPQHF	TRBJ1-5	once	.	TRBV28
TGTGCCAGCAGGGTTTCGACACAGGGGGCTTACGAGCAGTACTTC	CASRVSTQGAYEQYF	TRBJ2-7	.	TRBD1	TRBV6-5
TGTGCCAGCAGTGGGTGGGCGACTAGCGGGAGTAGGACAGATACGCAGTATTTT	CASSGWATSGSRTDTQYF	TRBJ2-3	.	TRBD2	TRBV6-1
TGTGCCAGCAGCTTGGGGCAGTATAGCAATCAGCCCCAGCATTTT	CASSLGQYSNQPQHF	TRBJ1-5	.	.	TRBV7-2
TGCGCCACCACAGGGGATACGGGTCAGTACTTC	CATTGDTGQYF	TRBJ2-4	once	TRBD1	TRBV23-1
TGTGCCAGTAGTGCCCTTGGGACTAGCGGCTCCTACGAGCAGTACTTC	CASSALGTSGSYEQYF	TRBJ2-7	.	TRBD2	TRBV19
TGTGCCAGCAGACGACAGGGGCACTACGAGCAGTACTTC	CASRRQGHYEQYF	TRBJ2-7	.	TRBD1	TRBV27
TGTGCCAGCAGCCAGGCTGGGAGCCTATATGGCTACACCTTC	CASSQAGSLYGYTF	TRBJ1-2	.	.	TRBV7-9
TGTGCCAGCAGCCGAACTCCCCAGGGGGATGGCTACACCTTC	CASSRTPQGDGYTF	TRBJ1-2	.	TRBD1	TRBV7-2
TGTGCCAGCAGCCCGAGGACGGCGCGGGCAGATACGCAGTATTTT	CASSPRTARADTQYF	TRBJ2-3	.	.	TRBV11-3
TGCAGCGTTGAAGACGACAGGGATAATGAAAAACTGTTTTTT	CSVEDDRDNEKLFF	TRBJ1-4	.	TRBD1	TRBV29-1
TGCGCAGCGAGTCAGGGAAATGAGCAGTTCTTC	CAASQGNEQFF	TRBJ2-1	.	.	TRBV5-1
TGTGCCAGCAGCTCCATTGGGACTAGCGCCCCCCAAAAGACCTACGAGCAGTACTTC	CASSSIGTSAPQKTYEQYF	TRBJ2-7	.	TRBD2	TRBV7-9
TGTGCCAGCAGCGCCCTAGGCGGGGAGCAGTACTTC	CASSALGGEQYF	TRBJ2-7	.	.	TRBV5-6
TGTGCCAGCAGCTCACTAGGCCTGTACACCGGGGAGCTGTTTTTT	CASSSLGLYTGELFF	TRBJ2-2	.	.	TRBV11-2
TGTGCCAGCAGCCCCCTCCCCCCAGATACGCAGTATTTT	CASSPLPPDTQYF	TRBJ2-3	.	.	TRBV13
TGTGCCAGCAGTCGGGCGGGCCCCTACGAGCAGTACTTC	CASSRAGPYEQYF	TRBJ2-7	.	.	TRBV5-6
TGTGCCAGCATCGACGGAGGGTTGAACACTGAAGCTTTCTTT	CASIDGGLNTEAFF	TRBJ1-1	.	.	TRBV6-5
TGTGCCATCAGTGAGGGGCAGGGTGTCCGTGAGCAGTTCTTC	CAISEGQGVREQFF	TRBJ2-1	.	.	TRBV10-3
TGTGCCAGCAGTTCATCTAGCGGGAGGGCGGAGGAGCAGTACTTC	CASSSSSGRAEEQYF	TRBJ2-7	.	TRBD2	TRBV28
TGTGCCAGCAGTTCCTACAGGTCTTCGAACACTGAAGCTTTCTTT	CASSSYRSSNTEAFF	TRBJ1-1	.	.	TRBV6-1
TGTGCCAGCAGCCAACCGGGACAGCCCCGGGGCTACACCTTC	CASSQPGQPRGYTF	TRBJ1-2	.	TRBD1	TRBV16